Below, 10 T cell receptor beta chains from the same sample are listed, as sequenced in a study of shared clonotypes between healthy human individuals (dated by TCRdb to between 2020 and 2021). Library preparation used the immunoSEQ multiplex PCR assay. The immuneACCESS repertoire file appears here via TCRdb, limited to in-frame rearrangements. These files lack a portion of the clones; in checked studies, under half of the deficit traces to unresolved V genes, and the cause of the others is not known. The sample profile shows some 2,500,000 clones; 85% to 95% of them were found once. The top ten constitute around 0.35% of the sample. Material for sequencing was naive CD4+ T cells from PBMCs. The cell subset or site label here, explained by the study, means: CD45RA+ positively selected. The receptors stem from a man between 18 and 29 years old in good health. Some clones in this sample may be carry-over from other donors' samples.

The chain links TRBV28 to TRBJ2-5, with TRBD2 matching 10 bases. In germline, CDR1 is MDHEN, CDR2 SYDVKM. The CDR3 runs to 18 residues. V was pared by 4 bases and J by 1 base, with 12 bases of the junction left unmatched. In DNA, the CDR3 is TGTGCCAGCAGTTCCTACCTAGGACTAGCGGAATCCCAAGAGACCCAGTACTTC. This codes for CASSSYLGLAESQETQYF. The full variable domain, completed using reference TRBV28 and TRBJ2-5, is DVKVTQSSRYLVKRTGEKVFLECVQDMDHENMFWYRQDPGLGLRLIYFSYDVKMKEKGDIPEGYSVSREKKERFSLILESASTNQTSMYLCASSSYLGLAESQETQYFGPGTRLLVL.

The chain joins TRBV6-5 to TRBJ1-1; D is uncertain. The CDR3 has 14 amino acids. Trimming took off 7 bases at V and 2 bases at J, with 14 bases between the two ends. From germline, CDR1 is MNHEY and CDR2 SVGAGI. CDR3 protein: CASIPTPGNTEAFF. The CDR3 region has the DNA TGTGCCAGCATCCCAACCCCCGGAAACACTGAAGCTTTCTTT.

The chain carries TRBV7-8 and TRBJ2-3; 7 bases fit TRBD2. CDR3 length: 15 amino acids. CDR1 is SGHVS, CDR2 FQNEAQ, per germline. V was clipped by 1 base and J by 0 bases; unmatched bases: 1. This CDR3 is CASSLELASTDTQYF. Here the CDR3 DNA reads TGTGCCAGCAGCTTAGAACTAGCGAGCACAGATACGCAGTATTTT.

The gene calls are TRBV28 and TRBJ2-7, with TRBD1 identical over 7 bases. The length of the CDR3 is 17 residues. Germline V lookup: CDR1 MDHEN, CDR2 SYDVKM. V shed 3 bases, J shed 6 bases, and the junction held 17 bases outside the gene matches. The CDR3 region is CASSFPRPGGQVGEQYF. The CDR3 DNA follows: TGTGCCAGCAGTTTTCCCAGACCTGGCGGACAGGTTGGCGAGCAGTACTTC.

This chain links TRBV19 with TRBJ2-1, with D perhaps TRBD2 (5 bases). This CDR3 is built from 14 residues. V was trimmed by 4 bases and J by 2 bases, leaving 9 bases between them. In germline, CDR1 is LNHDA, CDR2 SQIVND (reference sequence). The CDR3 DNA sequence: TGTGCCAGTAGTAGCGAGGGCGCCTACAATGAGCAGTTCTTC. Encoded protein: CASSSEGAYNEQFF. Looking up the rest from reference TRBV19 and TRBJ2-1 gives the full variable domain: DGGITQSPKYLFRKEGQNVTLSCEQNLNHDAMYWYRQDPGQGLRLIYYSQIVNDFQKGDIAEGYSVSREKKESFPLTVTSAQKNPTAFYLCASSSEGAYNEQFFGPGTRLTVL.

CDR3: CASTPVGNEQYF. The DNA for the CDR3 is TGTGCCAGCACCCCGGTGGGAAACGAGCAGTACTTC. This chain links TRBV7-9 with TRBJ2-7; D remains ambiguous. The V gene lost 7 bases and the J gene lost 5 bases, with 12 bases spanning the gap. Germline values: CDR1 SEHNR, CDR2 FQNEAQ (reference sequence). This CDR3 contains 12 residues. Based on the CDR3 plus reference TRBV7-9 and TRBJ2-7, the full variable domain is DTGVSQNPRHKITKRGQNVTFRCDPISEHNRLYWYRQTLGQGPEFLTYFQNEAQLEKSRLLSDRFSAERPKGSFSTLEIQRTEQGDSAMYLCASTPVGNEQYFGPGTRLTVT.

The rearrangement uses TRBV28 and TRBJ1-5, with D perhaps TRBD1 (6 bases). From germline, CDR1 is MDHEN and CDR2 SYDVKM. Trimming left V 6 bases short and J 3 bases short, with 18 bases between. The CDR3 has 16 amino acids. The CDR3 reads CASSSPTGMANQPQHF. The CDR3 bases are TGTGCCAGCAGCTCCCCAACAGGGATGGCCAATCAGCCCCAGCATTTT.

The CDR3 loop reads CASSVDEAYEQYF. In nucleotides, the CDR3 is TGTGCCAGCAGCGTAGATGAAGCGTACGAGCAGTACTTC. The rearrangement links TRBV9 to TRBJ2-7; D unclear. The CDR3 totals 13 residues. The germline V gene encodes CDR1 SGDLS and CDR2 YYNGEE. Between the trimmed V and J ends, which lost 0 bases and 4 bases, there was a span of 8 bases.

The count of this clone is one. The V and J genes are TRBV29-1 and TRBJ2-3, with 9 nucleotides matching TRBD1. V trimming: 8 bases; J trimming: 4 bases; junction bases outside the gene matches: 22. CDR1 and CDR2 from the germline V gene are SQVTM and ANQGSEA. The length of the CDR3 is 18 residues. CDR3 amino acids: CSTHVLIPGQGYSDTQYF. The CDR3 nucleotides read TGCAGCACACACGTTCTTATCCCGGGACAGGGATACTCAGATACGCAGTATTTT.

V and J are TRBV5-1 and TRBJ1-1; 8 nucleotides match TRBD1. J was trimmed by 0 bases and V by 7 bases; bases with no gene match: 8. The CDR3 runs 15 residues. Looked up from germline, CDR1 is SGHRS and CDR2 is YFSETQ. This CDR3 is CASQQGASMNTEAFF. CDR3 sequence (DNA): TGCGCCAGCCAGCAGGGGGCCAGCATGAACACTGAAGCTTTCTTT.